The 15 T cell receptor beta chains presented below share a single source sample, sequenced in a study of shared clonotypes between healthy human individuals. Repertoires were generated with immunoSEQ multiplex PCR, while TCRdb's copy carries only in-frame clones and drops some. This sample has about 460,000 clones, with roughly 80% found just once. Sequenced material: PBMCs. The receptors originated from a woman in her forties in good health. Some clones in this sample may be carry-over from other donors' samples.

A remark on this clone: Since a far larger clone is one base different, this is likely a read error. This chain joins TRBV7-9 and TRBJ1-2; D remains ambiguous. This CDR3 is 11 amino acids long. V was clipped by 2 bases and J by 8 bases, with 6 bases between them. Germline assignment: CDR1 SEHNR and CDR2 FQNEAQ (reference sequence). CDR3 residues: CASSLSEGYTF. DNA of the CDR3: TGTGCCAGCAGCTTATCGGAGGGCTACACCTTC. Full variable domain (remainder filled in from reference TRBV7-9 and TRBJ1-2): DTGVSQNPRHKITKRGQNVTFRCDPISEHNRLYWYRQTLGQGPEFLTYFQNEAQLEKSRLLSDRFSAERPKGSFSTLEIQRTEQGDSAMYLCASSLSEGYTFGSGTRLTVV.

This chain uses TRBV7-9 with TRBJ2-1; TRBD2 might be the D (5 bases). Germline CDR1 reads SEHNR; CDR2 reads FQNEAQ (reference sequence). Trimming left V 3 bases short and J 2 bases short, with 8 bases between. CDR3 length equals 14 residues. The CDR3 sequence is CASSLGVPYNEQFF. As DNA, the CDR3 is TGTGCCAGCAGCTTGGGAGTCCCCTACAATGAGCAGTTCTTC.

The rearrangement uses TRBV21-1 and TRBJ1-3; TRBD1 reflects the table's D call only, with no check against the DNA. TRBV21-1 constitutes a pseudogene. The CDR3 has 20 amino acids. CDR3 amino acids: CASRQGYLAARLDSGNTIYF. DNA for the CDR3: TGTGCCAGCAGGCAGGGGTACCTCGCCGCGCGACTCGACTCTGGAAACACCATATATTTT.

As regards this clone: Other DNA sequences in the same sample also yield this CDR3. The CDR3 nucleotides are TGTGCCAGCAGCGTAGGACTAGCGGGAGCCTACGAGCAGTACTTC. As protein: CASSVGLAGAYEQYF. V gene TRBV9 combines with J gene TRBJ2-7; TRBD2 aligns across 12 bases. CDR1 is SGDLS, CDR2 YYNGEE, per germline. The CDR3 is 15 residues long. The V gene end was trimmed by 0 bases and the J gene end by 2 bases; junction bases not matched to a gene: 0.

The rearrangement uses TRBV7-3 and TRBJ2-7; 8 bases agree with TRBD1. This CDR3 has 15 amino acids. V dropped 2 bases and J dropped 4; count of bases not matched to a gene: 7. The germline CDR1 and CDR2 sequences are SGHTA and FQGTGA. DNA of the CDR3: TGTGCCAGCAGCTTAGCGACAGGGGAATCGTACGAGCAGTACTTC. This translates into CASSLATGESYEQYF.

This clone occurred many times. Other nucleotide sequences from this sample produce the same CDR3. The chain links TRBV5-1 to TRBJ2-7; 8 bases align to TRBD1. The CDR3 contains 14 residues. V was pared by 5 bases and J by 3 bases, with 7 bases of the junction left unmatched. Germline CDR1 is SGHRS and CDR2 is YFSETQ. In DNA form, the CDR3 reads TGCGCCAGCAGTTGGGGAGACAGGGGCTACGAGCAGTACTTC. Its translation: CASSWGDRGYEQYF.

The rearrangement joins TRBV28 to TRBJ2-5; D may correspond to TRBD1 or TRBD2 (5 bases each). Looked up from germline, CDR1 is MDHEN and CDR2 is SYDVKM. Trimming shortened V by 4 bases and J by 5 bases, and 11 bases separated the two germline ends. This CDR3 is 13 amino acids long. CDR3 coding DNA: TGTGCCAGCAGTTCCCTCTGGGACGAGACCCAGTACTTC. It specifies CASSSLWDETQYF.

This clone showed up just a few times. The rearrangement uses TRBV28 and TRBJ1-5, with D unresolved. V shed 1 base and J shed 3 bases, with 4 bases lying between them. Germline CDR1 MDHEN, CDR2 SYDVKM. The CDR3 length is 13 residues. The CDR3 reads CASSLSNNQPQHF. The CDR3 region has the DNA TGTGCCAGCAGTTTATCCAACAATCAGCCCCAGCATTTT.

This clone was counted many times. In the same sample, other DNA sequences code for this CDR3. This chain joins TRBV9 and TRBJ2-3; D not resolved. V lost 2 bases, J lost 6 bases, and 4 bases lay in between. Germline V gene data show CDR1 as SGDLS and CDR2 as YYNGEE. The CDR3 covers 11 residues. In DNA form, the CDR3 reads TGTGCCAGCAGCGTTGGGGATACGCAGTATTTT. It specifies CASSVGDTQYF.

The rearrangement links TRBV10-2 to TRBJ2-3; D not certain. From germline, CDR1 is WSHSY and CDR2 SAAADI. The CDR3 covers 15 residues. V lost 0 bases and J lost 1, with 8 bases in between. Here the CDR3 reads CASSESNGGTDTQYF. The CDR3 bases are TGCGCCAGCAGTGAGTCGAATGGGGGCACAGATACGCAGTATTTT.

This clone is a singleton in its sample. CDR3 in DNA: TGTGCCAGTAGTACCTCCGGGACAGGGGTAGATGGGTATACCGGGGAGCTGTTTTTT. It yields the protein CASSTSGTGVDGYTGELFF. The rearrangement uses TRBV19 and TRBJ2-2; 10 bases agree with TRBD1. The CDR3 runs 19 residues. In germline, CDR1 is LNHDA, CDR2 SQIVND (reference sequence). V lost 4 bases and J lost 5; bases outside the gene matches: 16.

The V gene is TRBV29-1, the J gene TRBJ2-7; tentatively, D is TRBD1 or TRBD2 (5 bases each). Trimming left V 6 bases short and J 0 bases short, with 15 bases between. The CDR3 consists of 14 residues. The V gene's germline CDR1 is SQVTM and CDR2 ANQGSEA. CDR3 amino acids: CSVNRDPISYEQYF. The CDR3 DNA reads TGCAGCGTCAACCGGGACCCAATCTCCTACGAGCAGTACTTC.

For the CDR3, the DNA is TGTGCCAGTAGTCGGGACAGGGTCGTCAACACCATATATTTT. Translating it yields CASSRDRVVNTIYF. The gene calls are TRBV19 and TRBJ1-3, with 9 bases fitting TRBD1. CDR1 LNHDA and CDR2 SQIVND come from the germline V gene (reference sequence). The V gene end was trimmed by 5 bases and the J gene end by 7 bases; junction bases not matched to a gene: 6. The CDR3 extends over 14 amino acids.

This clone has only one observation. V usage is TRBV7-6 and J usage is TRBJ2-7; weak D call: TRBD1 (6 bases). V lost 5 bases, J lost 6 bases, and 20 bases lay in between. The CDR3 contains 15 residues. The V gene's germline CDR1 is SGHVS and CDR2 FNYEAQ. The CDR3 DNA reads as TGTGCCAGCAGCAATGGACAGCACTCTTCCCCCGAGCAGTACTTC. Amino acid sequence: CASSNGQHSSPEQYF.

This chain uses TRBV28 with TRBJ2-1; TRBD1 aligns across 8 bases. Trimming took 3 bases from V and 9 from J; bases not matched to a gene: 4. CDR1 and CDR2 (germline): MDHEN, SYDVKM. CDR3 length: 13 residues. CDR3 region: CASSLPGGVEQFF. In nucleotides, the CDR3 is TGTGCCAGCAGTTTGCCAGGGGGCGTTGAGCAGTTCTTC.